Below are 3 T cell receptor beta chains sequenced from a single sample in a study of persistence of HIV-infected CD4 T cells (dated by TCRdb to the early 2020s). The treatment or condition label, as the study defines it: suppressive antiretroviral therapy. Lysates of CMV-infected fibroblasts were used at about 10 ug/mL for cell stimulation. Responding CD4+ T cells were sorted by upregulation of both CD40 ligand and CD69. The immunoSEQ hsTCRB assay version 4 in survey mode was used to sequence TCRbeta repertoires from genomic DNA. TCRdb carries this immuneACCESS record with in-frame sequences only. Its versions omit some clonotypes, under half of them owing to an unresolved V gene in the studies checked, with the rest unexplained. The sample records 15,000 to 20,000 clones, approximately 64% of which are singletons. The ten largest clones capture roughly 8% of the sample. Their antigen targets remain unknown.

Source: CD4+ T cells sorted from PBMCs after approximately 20-hour stimulation, taken from a patient who received antiretroviral therapy. The cell subset or site label here, explained by the study, means: CD40L+CD69+ CD4 T cells responding to CMV lysate. The receptors come from an adult woman with HIV who was CMV-seropositive.

The chain employs TRBV20-1 and TRBJ2-5; 8 bases align to TRBD2. V was clipped by 3 bases and J by 7 bases; unmatched bases: 16. CDR3 length: 16 amino acids. Germline CDR1 DFQATT, CDR2 SNEGSKA (reference sequence). CDR3 sequence: CSASKPGLVSEGTQYF. CDR3 DNA: TGCAGTGCTAGTAAACCGGGACTAGTCTCAGAGGGGACCCAGTACTTC.

This chain joins TRBV28 and TRBJ1-2, with 9 bases lining up with TRBD1. The CDR3 runs to 15 residues. With V trimmed by 5 bases and J by 7 bases, 11 bases remained unmatched. Germline V gives CDR1 MDHEN, CDR2 SYDVKM. CDR3 protein: CASSRASTGGRGYTF. CDR3 DNA sequence: TGTGCCAGCAGTCGCGCTTCAACAGGGGGCCGTGGCTACACCTTC.

This clone appeared a single time. The chain combines TRBV7-3 with TRBJ2-1, with D possibly being TRBD1 or TRBD2 (6 bases each). The CDR3 covers 14 residues. The V gene lost 6 bases and the J gene lost 8 bases, with 17 bases spanning the gap. Germline CDR1 SGHTA, CDR2 FQGTGA. CDR3 sequence (DNA): TGTGCCAGCAGGATGACGGGGGCCATCCATGAGCAGTTCTTC. Its translation: CASRMTGAIHEQFF.